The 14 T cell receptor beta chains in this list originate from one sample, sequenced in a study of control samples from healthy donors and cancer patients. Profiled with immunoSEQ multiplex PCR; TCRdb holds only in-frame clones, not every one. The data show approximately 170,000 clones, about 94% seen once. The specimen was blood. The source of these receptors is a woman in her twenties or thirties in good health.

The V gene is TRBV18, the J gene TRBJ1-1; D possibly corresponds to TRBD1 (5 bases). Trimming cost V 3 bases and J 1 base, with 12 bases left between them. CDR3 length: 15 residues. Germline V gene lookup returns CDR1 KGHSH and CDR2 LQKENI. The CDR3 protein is CASSPKAGRNTEAFF. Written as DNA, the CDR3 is TGTGCCAGCTCACCGAAGGCAGGGCGGAACACTGAAGCTTTCTTT.

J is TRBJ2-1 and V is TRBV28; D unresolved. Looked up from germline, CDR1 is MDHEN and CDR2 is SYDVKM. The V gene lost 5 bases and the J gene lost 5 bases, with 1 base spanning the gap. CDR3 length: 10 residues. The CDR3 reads CASSDNEQFF. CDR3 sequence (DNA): TGTGCCAGCAGTGACAATGAGCAGTTCTTC.

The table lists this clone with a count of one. CDR3: CASSWGGGNEKLFF. The CDR3 DNA reads TGTGCCAGCAGCTGGGGAGGCGGTAATGAAAAACTGTTTTTT. This chain links TRBV7-9 with TRBJ1-4; D is ambiguous. Germline values: CDR1 SEHNR, CDR2 FQNEAQ (reference sequence). Trimming left V 4 bases short and J 4 bases short, with 10 bases between. CDR3 length: 14 residues.

The CDR3 nucleotides are TGTGCCAGCAGTGGTCTGGGGGTGAACACTGAAGCTTTCTTT. It yields the protein CASSGLGVNTEAFF. The V and J genes are TRBV25-1 and TRBJ1-1, with TRBD1 as a possible D gene (5 bases). The germline gives CDR1 MGHDK, CDR2 SYGVNS. The V end was cut by 4 bases, the J end by 0 bases, with 9 bases between. The CDR3 length is 14 residues.

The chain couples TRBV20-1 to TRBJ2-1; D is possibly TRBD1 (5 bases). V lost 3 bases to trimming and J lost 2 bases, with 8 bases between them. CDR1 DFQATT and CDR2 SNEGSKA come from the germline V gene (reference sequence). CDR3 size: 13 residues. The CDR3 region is CSASVGAYNEQFF. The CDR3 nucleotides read TGCAGTGCTAGTGTAGGGGCCTACAATGAGCAGTTCTTC.

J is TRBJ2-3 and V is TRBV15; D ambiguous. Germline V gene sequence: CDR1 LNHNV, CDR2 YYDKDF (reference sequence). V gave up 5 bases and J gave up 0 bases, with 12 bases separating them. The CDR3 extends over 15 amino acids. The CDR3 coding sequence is TGTGCCACCAGCGGTCCGGGTACAAGCACAGATACGCAGTATTTT. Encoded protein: CATSGPGTSTDTQYF.

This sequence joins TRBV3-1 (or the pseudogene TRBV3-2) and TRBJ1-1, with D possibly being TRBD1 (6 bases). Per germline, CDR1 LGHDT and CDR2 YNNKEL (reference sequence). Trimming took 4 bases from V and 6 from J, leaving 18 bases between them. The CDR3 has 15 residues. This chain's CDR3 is CASSLLEGGASEAFF. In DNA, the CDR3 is TGTGCCAGCAGCCTCCTTGAGGGGGGAGCGTCTGAAGCTTTCTTT.

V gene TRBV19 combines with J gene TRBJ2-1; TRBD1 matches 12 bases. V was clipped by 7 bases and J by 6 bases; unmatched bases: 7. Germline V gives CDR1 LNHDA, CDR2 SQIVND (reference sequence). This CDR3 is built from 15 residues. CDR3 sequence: CASTGTGGLFNEQFF. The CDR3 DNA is TGTGCCAGTACCGGGACAGGGGGCCTTTTCAATGAGCAGTTCTTC.

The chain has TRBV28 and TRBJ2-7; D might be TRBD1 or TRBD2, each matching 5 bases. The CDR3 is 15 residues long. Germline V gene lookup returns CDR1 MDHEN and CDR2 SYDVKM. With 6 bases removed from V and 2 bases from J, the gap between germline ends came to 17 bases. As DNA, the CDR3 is TGTGCCAGCAGCTATTTAGGGACGAAAACCTACGAGCAGTACTTC. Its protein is CASSYLGTKTYEQYF.

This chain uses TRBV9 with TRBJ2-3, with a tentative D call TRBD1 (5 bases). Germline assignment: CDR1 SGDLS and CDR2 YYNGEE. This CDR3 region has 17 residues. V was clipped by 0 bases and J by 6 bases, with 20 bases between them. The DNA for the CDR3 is TGTGCCAGCAGCGTAGACGCGACAGCGCTATTTACCGATACGCAGTATTTT. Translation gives CASSVDATALFTDTQYF. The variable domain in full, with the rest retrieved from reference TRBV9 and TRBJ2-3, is DSGVTQTPKHLITATGQRVTLRCSPRSGDLSVYWYQQSLDQGLQFLIQYYNGEERAKGNILERFSAQQFPDLHSELNLSSLELGDSALYFCASSVDATALFTDTQYFGPGTRLTVL.

CDR3 loop: CASTLALAGVTDTQYF. The CDR3 coding sequence is TGTGCCAGCACCCTGGCGCTTGCGGGAGTTACAGATACGCAGTATTTT. V usage is TRBV7-9 and J usage is TRBJ2-3, with 7 bases lining up with TRBD2. The germline CDR1 and CDR2 sequences are SEHNR and FQNEAQ (reference sequence). The trim removed 7 bases at V and 3 bases at J, leaving 13 bases unmatched. This CDR3 has 16 residues. Variable domain in full (rest from reference TRBV7-9 and TRBJ2-3): DTGVSQNPRHKITKRGQNVTFRCDPISEHNRLYWYRQTLGQGPEFLTYFQNEAQLEKSRLLSDRFSAERPKGSFSTLEIQRTEQGDSAMYLCASTLALAGVTDTQYFGPGTRLTVL.

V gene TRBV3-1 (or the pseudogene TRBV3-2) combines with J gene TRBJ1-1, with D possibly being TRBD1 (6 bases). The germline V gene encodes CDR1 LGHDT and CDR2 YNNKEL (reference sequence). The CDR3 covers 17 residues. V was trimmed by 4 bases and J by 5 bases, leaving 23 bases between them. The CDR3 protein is CASSPARVVGGFTEAFF. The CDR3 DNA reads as TGTGCCAGCAGCCCAGCCAGGGTCGTAGGGGGTTTTACTGAAGCTTTCTTT.

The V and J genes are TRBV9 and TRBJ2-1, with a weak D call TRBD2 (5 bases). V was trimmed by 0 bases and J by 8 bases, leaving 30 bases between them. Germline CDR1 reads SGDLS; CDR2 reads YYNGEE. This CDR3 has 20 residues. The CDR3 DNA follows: TGTGCCAGCAGCGTAGCTGGGGTAGAAGCAGATTGGTGGGGAGTCGATGAGCAGTTCTTC. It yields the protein CASSVAGVEADWWGVDEQFF.

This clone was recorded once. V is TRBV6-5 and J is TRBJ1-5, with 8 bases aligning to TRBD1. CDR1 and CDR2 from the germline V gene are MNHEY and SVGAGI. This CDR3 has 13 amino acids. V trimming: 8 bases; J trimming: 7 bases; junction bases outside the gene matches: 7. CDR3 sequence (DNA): TGTGCCAGCGGGGACAGGTCAAGACAGCCCCAGCATTTT. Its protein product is CASGDRSRQPQHF.